These T cell receptor beta chains were read from a single sample in a study of response to subunit inactivated influenza vaccine. TCRdb called the RT-PCR reads again in MiXCR, with one record for every CDR3 protein. Of around 580,000 distinct CDR3 sequences listed, about 12% are singletons. The input for sequencing was PBMCs from blood, taken on the day of vaccination. Receptors originate from a man aged 45-60 years who received an inactivated influenza vaccine. The CDR3 runs from the conserved cysteine through the conserved F or W. Fields, in order: V gene, J gene, clone size, D gene, CDR3 protein, CDR3 DNA. A D gene is named only where the DNA matches it firmly. Part of the rows lack a size; the others show once, few, many or a class for expanded clones.

>TRBV6-2/TRBV6-3|TRBJ2-1|many|TRBD2
CASSYRTSGFDEQFF
TGTGCCAGCAGTTACCGGACTAGCGGCTTCGATGAGCAGTTCTTC
>TRBV10-3|TRBJ2-1|few|-
CAISDGRANNEQFF
TGTGCCATCAGTGATGGTAGGGCAAACAATGAGCAGTTCTTC
>TRBV25-1|TRBJ2-1|-|TRBD2
CASSDQLAGGLYGNEQFF
TGTGCCAGCAGTGATCAACTAGCGGGGGGGTTATATGGCAATGAGCAGTTCTTC
>TRBV6-2/TRBV6-3|TRBJ2-7|few|-
CASSYTGYEQYF
TGTGCCAGCAGTTACACGGGCTACGAGCAGTACTTC
>TRBV5-1|TRBJ2-2|many|-
CASSLVARTIGELFF
TGCGCCAGCAGCTTGGTCGCCCGGACCATCGGGGAGCTGTTTTTT
>TRBV11-2|TRBJ2-2|few|-
CASSLSTDANTGELFF
TGTGCCAGCAGCTTATCGACCGACGCGAACACCGGGGAGCTGTTTTTT
>TRBV20-1|TRBJ2-1|few|TRBD2
CSAARLAGAYNEQFF
TGCAGTGCTGCCCGACTAGCGGGGGCCTACAATGAGCAGTTCTTC
>TRBV7-2|TRBJ2-3|-|TRBD2
CASSLVGFSGGAYF
TGTGCCAGCAGCTTAGTCGGTTTTAGCGGGGGGGCGTATTTT
>TRBV5-1|TRBJ2-1|-|TRBD2
CASSLEREGEQFF
TGCGCCAGCAGCTTGGAGCGGGAAGGTGAGCAGTTCTTC
>TRBV20-1|TRBJ2-1|-|-
CSAEGVEQFF
TGCAGTGCTGAGGGGGTTGAGCAGTTCTTC
>TRBV6-2/TRBV6-3|TRBJ2-1|-|TRBD2
CASSLGPSAGARNEQFF
TGTGCCAGCAGCCTGGGACCGTCAGCGGGAGCCCGCAATGAGCAGTTCTTC
>TRBV20-1|TRBJ2-5|few|TRBD2
CSARKSGSGETQYF
TGCAGTGCTAGAAAAAGCGGGAGTGGTGAGACCCAGTACTTC
>TRBV10-3|TRBJ2-4|-|TRBD1
CAISDREQGPRRF
TGTGCCATCAGTGACCGAGAACAGGGGCCCCGGAGGTTC
>TRBV11-1|TRBJ2-5|-|TRBD2
CASSFLSGSGAETQYF
TGTGCCAGCAGCTTCCTTAGCGGGAGCGGTGCGGAGACCCAGTACTTC
>TRBV10-3|TRBJ1-4|many|TRBD1
CAISGQGSWLFF
TGTGCCATCAGTGGACAGGGGTCGTGGTTGTTTTTT
>TRBV6-2/TRBV6-3|TRBJ1-5|-|-
CASRRPGGSNQPQHF
TGTGCCAGCAGGCGCCCAGGCGGTAGCAATCAGCCCCAGCATTTT
>TRBV11-2|TRBJ2-7|-|-
CASSSIQGTNEQYF
TGTGCCAGCAGCTCGATACAGGGAACGAACGAGCAGTACTTC
>TRBV28|TRBJ2-7|-|-
CAISRNWVEEQYF
TGTGCCATCAGTAGAAATTGGGTTGAGGAGCAGTACTTC
>TRBV5-5|TRBJ2-2|few|-
CASSPDPTRMRGELFF
TGTGCCAGCAGCCCCGACCCTACTAGGATGAGGGGGGAGCTGTTTTTT
>TRBV18|TRBJ2-3|many|TRBD2
CASSLAGALTDTQYF
TGTGCCAGCTCACTAGCGGGGGCCCTCACAGATACGCAGTATTTT
>TRBV7-6|TRBJ2-7|few|TRBD1
CASSLGPGQGLYEQYF
TGTGCCAGCAGCTTAGGACCGGGACAGGGTCTTTACGAGCAGTACTTC
>TRBV3-1|TRBJ2-2|few|TRBD2
CASSQVSLAGDGELFF
TGTGCCAGCAGCCAAGTCTCACTAGCGGGTGACGGGGAGCTGTTTTTT
>TRBV7-2|TRBJ2-2|-|TRBD2
CASRGPSGGTGELFF
TGTGCCAGCAGAGGACCTAGCGGGGGCACCGGGGAGCTGTTTTTT
>TRBV12-3/TRBV12-4|TRBJ2-1|few|-
CASSDGRIRSEQFF
TGTGCCAGCAGTGACGGACGGATAAGGAGCGAGCAGTTCTTC
>TRBV5-1|TRBJ1-1|-|-
CASSLVAGSNTEAFF
TGCGCCAGCAGCTTGGTTGCCGGTTCGAACACTGAAGCTTTCTTT
>TRBV20-1|TRBJ2-1|-|-
CSARDPLSGQVSYNEQFF
TGCAGTGCTAGAGACCCCCTTTCGGGACAAGTCTCCTACAATGAGCAGTTCTTC
>TRBV12-3/TRBV12-4|TRBJ1-1|few|TRBD1
CASRRGQRYTEAFF
TGTGCCAGCAGACGGGGACAGAGGTACACTGAAGCTTTCTTT
>TRBV28|TRBJ1-5|-|-
CASTRPLGGNQPQHF
TGTGCCAGCACTCGACCTTTAGGGGGCAATCAGCCCCAGCATTTT
>TRBV6-1|TRBJ2-5|few|TRBD2
CASRPGLAAQETQYF
TGTGCCAGCAGGCCGGGACTAGCAGCCCAAGAGACCCAGTACTTC
>TRBV5-1|TRBJ2-1|few|-
CASSLVGSGSVEFF
-
>TRBV11-1|TRBJ2-3|many|-
CASSLRHHGLGGDDTDTQYF
TGTGCCAGCAGCTTACGCCATCACGGTCTTGGAGGGGACGACACAGATACGCAGTATTTT
>TRBV20-1|TRBJ2-3|-|TRBD2
CSANIHGGEGTDTQYF
TGCAGTGCCAACATACATGGGGGGGAGGGCACAGATACGCAGTATTTT
>TRBV6-1|TRBJ2-3|many|-
CASSPGTISTDTQYF
TGTGCCAGCAGCCCCGGGACCATCAGCACAGATACGCAGTATTTT
>TRBV18|TRBJ2-1|-|-
CASSRNSDNEQFF
TGTGCCAGCTCACGGAATTCCGACAATGAGCAGTTCTTC
>TRBV5-1|TRBJ1-1|many|-
CASSLKVFGNTEAFF
TGCGCCAGCAGCTTGAAGGTTTTCGGAAACACTGAAGCTTTCTTT
>TRBV12-3/TRBV12-4|TRBJ2-7|few|-
CASSLRDIQPEQYF
TGTGCCAGCAGTCTCCGGGACATTCAGCCTGAGCAGTACTTC
>TRBV3-1|TRBJ1-5|few|-
CASSQELENQPQHF
TGTGCCAGCAGCCAAGAGCTAGAAAATCAGCCCCAGCATTTT
>TRBV15|TRBJ2-5|-|-
CATSRVVEFIVERETQYF
TGTGCCACCAGCAGAGTGGTGGAGTTTATCGTAGAACGCGAGACCCAGTACTTC
>TRBV5-1|TRBJ2-1|few|-
CASSFQTDNEQFF
TGCGCCAGCAGCTTCCAGACGGACAATGAGCAGTTCTTC
>TRBV5-1|TRBJ2-3|few|TRBD1
CASSLRTGTTDTQYF
TGCGCCAGCAGCCTAAGGACAGGGACGACAGATACGCAGTATTTT
>TRBV20-1|TRBJ2-5|-|-
CSATVARGDLLETQYF
TGCAGTGCTACAGTTGCGAGGGGGGATCTCTTAGAGACCCAGTACTTC
>TRBV9|TRBJ2-3|-|-
CASSVAPNTDTQYF
TGTGCCAGCAGCGTAGCCCCGAACACAGATACGCAGTATTTT
>TRBV10-3|TRBJ2-1|few|-
CAISEQGYNEQFF
TGTGCCATCAGTGAGCAGGGCTACAATGAGCAGTTCTTC
>TRBV27|TRBJ2-3|few|-
CASSFFGSTDTQYF
TGTGCCAGCAGTTTTTTCGGGAGCACAGATACGCAGTATTTT
>TRBV7-8|TRBJ2-3|-|-
CASRRGVGVLGTDTQYF
TGTGCCAGCAGAAGAGGGGTCGGGGTTTTAGGCACAGATACGCAGTATTTT
>TRBV20-1|TRBJ2-3|few|-
CSASRNTDTQYF
TGCAGTGCCTCGCGGAACACAGATACGCAGTATTTT
>TRBV10-3|TRBJ1-5|many|-
CAISGGSNQPQHF
TGTGCCATCAGTGGGGGCAGCAATCAGCCCCAGCATTTT
>TRBV7-9|TRBJ2-7|-|-
CASSFSVYSYEQYF
TGTGCCAGCAGCTTCAGCGTTTACTCCTACGAGCAGTACTTC
>TRBV20-1|TRBJ2-1|few|-
CSAREVGGPHNEQFF
TGCAGTGCTAGAGAAGTGGGGGGGCCCCACAATGAGCAGTTCTTC
>TRBV28|TRBJ2-7|-|-
CASSRGGSSSYEQYF
TGTGCCAGCAGCCGTGGGGGGTCGAGCTCCTACGAGCAGTACTTC
>TRBV2|TRBJ2-5|-|TRBD2
CASMGLAYEGQETQYF
TGTGCCAGCATGGGACTAGCGTATGAGGGCCAAGAGACCCAGTACTTC
>TRBV7-9|TRBJ1-2|-|-
CASSQRGGYTF
TGTGCCAGCAGCCAAAGGGGTGGCTACACCTTC